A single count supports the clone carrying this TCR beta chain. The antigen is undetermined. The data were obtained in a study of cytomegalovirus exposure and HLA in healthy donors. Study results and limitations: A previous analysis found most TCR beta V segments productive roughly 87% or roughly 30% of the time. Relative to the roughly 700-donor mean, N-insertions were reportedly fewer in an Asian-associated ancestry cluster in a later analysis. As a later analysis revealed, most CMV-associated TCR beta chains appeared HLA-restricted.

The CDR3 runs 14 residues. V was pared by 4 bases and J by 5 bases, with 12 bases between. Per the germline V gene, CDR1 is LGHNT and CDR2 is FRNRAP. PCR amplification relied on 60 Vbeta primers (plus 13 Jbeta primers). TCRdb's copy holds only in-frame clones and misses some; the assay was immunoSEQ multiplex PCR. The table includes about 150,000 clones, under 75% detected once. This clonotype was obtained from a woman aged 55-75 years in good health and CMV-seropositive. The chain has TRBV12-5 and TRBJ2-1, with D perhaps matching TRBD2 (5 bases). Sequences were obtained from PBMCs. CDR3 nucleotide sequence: TGTGCTAGTGGTTCGGCACTACTAGACAATGAGCAGTTCTTC. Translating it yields CASGSALLDNEQFF.